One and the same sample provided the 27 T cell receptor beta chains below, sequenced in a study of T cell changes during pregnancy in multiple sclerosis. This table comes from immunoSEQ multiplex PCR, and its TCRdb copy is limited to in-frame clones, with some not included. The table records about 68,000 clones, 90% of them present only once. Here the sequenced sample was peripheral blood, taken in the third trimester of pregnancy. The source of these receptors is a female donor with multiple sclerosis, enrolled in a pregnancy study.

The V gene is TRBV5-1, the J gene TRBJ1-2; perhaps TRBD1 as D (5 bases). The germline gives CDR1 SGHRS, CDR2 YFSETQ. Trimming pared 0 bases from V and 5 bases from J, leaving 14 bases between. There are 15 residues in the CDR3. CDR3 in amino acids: CASSLEIAGPYGYTF. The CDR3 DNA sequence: TGCGCCAGCAGCTTGGAAATCGCAGGGCCATATGGCTACACCTTC.

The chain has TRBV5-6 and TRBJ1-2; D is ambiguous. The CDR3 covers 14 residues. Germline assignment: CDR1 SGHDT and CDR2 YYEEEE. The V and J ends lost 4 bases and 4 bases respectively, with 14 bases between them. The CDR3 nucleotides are TGTGCCAGCAGCCCAACCGGTTCTAGCTATGGCTACACCTTC. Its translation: CASSPTGSSYGYTF.

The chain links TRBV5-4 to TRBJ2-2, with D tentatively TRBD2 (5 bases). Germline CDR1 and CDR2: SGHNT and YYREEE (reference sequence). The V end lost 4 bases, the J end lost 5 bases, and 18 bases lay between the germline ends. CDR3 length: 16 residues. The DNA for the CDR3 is TGTGCCAGCAGCCTTGGGAGTCCTAGGGCGACCGGGGAGCTGTTTTTT. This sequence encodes CASSLGSPRATGELFF.

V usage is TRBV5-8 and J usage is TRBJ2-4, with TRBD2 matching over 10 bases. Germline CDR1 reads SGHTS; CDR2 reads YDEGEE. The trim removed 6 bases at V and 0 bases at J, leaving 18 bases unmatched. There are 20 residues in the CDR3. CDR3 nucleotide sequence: TGTGCCAGCACCAGCGGGGGGGCAACCAGGATGGCAGTAGCCAAAAACATTCAGTACTTC. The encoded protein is CASTSGGATRMAVAKNIQYF.

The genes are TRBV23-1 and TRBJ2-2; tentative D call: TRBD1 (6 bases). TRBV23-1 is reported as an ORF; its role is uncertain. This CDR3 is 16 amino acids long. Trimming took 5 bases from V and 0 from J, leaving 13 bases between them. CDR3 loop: CASSTRTAANTGELFF. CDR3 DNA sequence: TGCGCCAGCAGTACCAGGACAGCCGCGAACACCGGGGAGCTGTTTTTT.

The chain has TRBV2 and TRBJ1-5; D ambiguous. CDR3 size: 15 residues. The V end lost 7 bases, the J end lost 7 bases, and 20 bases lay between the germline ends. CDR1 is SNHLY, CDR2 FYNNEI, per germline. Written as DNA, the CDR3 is TGTGCCAGCACCGAACTAGGCTGGCTGGGGCAGCCCCAGCATTTT. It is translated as CASTELGWLGQPQHF.

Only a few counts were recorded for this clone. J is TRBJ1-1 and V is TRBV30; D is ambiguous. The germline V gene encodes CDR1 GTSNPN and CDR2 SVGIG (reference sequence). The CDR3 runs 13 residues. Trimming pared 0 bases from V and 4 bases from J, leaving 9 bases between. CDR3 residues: CAWSVMAGTEAFF. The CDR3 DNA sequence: TGTGCCTGGAGTGTTATGGCGGGCACTGAAGCTTTCTTT.

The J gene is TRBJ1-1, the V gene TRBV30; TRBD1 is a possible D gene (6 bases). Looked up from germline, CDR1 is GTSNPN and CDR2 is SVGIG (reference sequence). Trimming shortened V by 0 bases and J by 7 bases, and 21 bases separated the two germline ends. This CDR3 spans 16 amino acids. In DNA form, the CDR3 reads TGTGCCTGGAGTGTATGGCGGGGGGCGCCTCCAGGTGAAGCTTTCTTT. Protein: CAWSVWRGAPPGEAFF.

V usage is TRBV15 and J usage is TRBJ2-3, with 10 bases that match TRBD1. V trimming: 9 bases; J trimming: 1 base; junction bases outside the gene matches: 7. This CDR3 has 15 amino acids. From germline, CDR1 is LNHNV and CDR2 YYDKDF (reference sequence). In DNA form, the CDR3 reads TGTGCCACTCAGAGTGGACAGGGGGGCACAGATACGCAGTATTTT. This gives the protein CATQSGQGGTDTQYF.

CDR3 region: CASSNQGAGGSSYEQYF. As DNA, the CDR3 is TGTGCCAGCAGCAACCAAGGAGCGGGAGGGAGCTCCTACGAGCAGTACTTC. The chain joins TRBV21-1 to TRBJ2-7; TRBD2, as called in the table, went unchecked against the DNA. TRBV21-1 is an annotated pseudogene. The length of the CDR3 is 17 residues.

CDR3 amino acids: CASSFRVGRSTDTQYF. CDR3 bases: TGTGCCAGCAGCTTCCGCGTGGGCCGAAGTACAGATACGCAGTATTTT. The rearrangement uses TRBV7-2 and TRBJ2-3; D gene unclear. The germline V and J ends were trimmed by 3 bases and 3 bases, with 16 bases remaining between them. The CDR3 extends over 16 amino acids. Germline CDR1 SGHTA, CDR2 FQGNSA.

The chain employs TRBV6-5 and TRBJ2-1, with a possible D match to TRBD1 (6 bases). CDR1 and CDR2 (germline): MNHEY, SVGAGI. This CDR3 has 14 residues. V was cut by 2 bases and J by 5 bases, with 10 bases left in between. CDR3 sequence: CASSYMDRNNEQFF. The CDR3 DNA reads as TGTGCCAGCAGTTACATGGACAGAAACAATGAGCAGTTCTTC.

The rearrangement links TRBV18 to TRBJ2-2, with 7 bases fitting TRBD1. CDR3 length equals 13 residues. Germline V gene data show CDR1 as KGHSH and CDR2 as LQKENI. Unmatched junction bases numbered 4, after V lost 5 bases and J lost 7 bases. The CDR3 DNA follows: TGTGCCAGCTCATCAGACAGGGTCGGGGAGCTGTTTTTT. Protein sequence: CASSSDRVGELFF.

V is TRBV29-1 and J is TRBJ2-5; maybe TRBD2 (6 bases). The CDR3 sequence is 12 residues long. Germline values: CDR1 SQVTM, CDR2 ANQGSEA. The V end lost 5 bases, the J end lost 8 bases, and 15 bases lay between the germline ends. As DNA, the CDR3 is TGCAGCGTTTTTGAACGGACTACAACCCAGTACTTC. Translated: CSVFERTTTQYF.

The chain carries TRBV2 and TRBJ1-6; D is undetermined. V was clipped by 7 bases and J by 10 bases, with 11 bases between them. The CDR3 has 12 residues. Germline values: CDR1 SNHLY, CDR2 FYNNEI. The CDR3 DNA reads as TGTGCCAGCAACGGGGAAAACTCACCCCTCCACTTT. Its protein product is CASNGENSPLHF.

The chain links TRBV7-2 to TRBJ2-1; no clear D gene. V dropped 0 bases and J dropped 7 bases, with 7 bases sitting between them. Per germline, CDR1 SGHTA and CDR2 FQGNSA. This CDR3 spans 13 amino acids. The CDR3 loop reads CASSLAGANEQFF. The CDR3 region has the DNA TGTGCCAGCAGCTTAGCGGGCGCTAATGAGCAGTTCTTC. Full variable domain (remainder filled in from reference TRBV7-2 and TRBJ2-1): GAGVSQSPSNKVTEKGKDVELRCDPISGHTALYWYRQSLGQGLEFLIYFQGNSAPDKSGLPSDRFSAERTGGSVSTLTIQRTQQEDSAVYLCASSLAGANEQFFGPGTRLTVL.

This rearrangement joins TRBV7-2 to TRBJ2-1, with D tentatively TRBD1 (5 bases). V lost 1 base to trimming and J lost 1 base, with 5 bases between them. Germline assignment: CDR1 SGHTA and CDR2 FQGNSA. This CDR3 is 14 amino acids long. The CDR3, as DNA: TGTGCCAGCAGCTTAGACAGGTCCTACAATGAGCAGTTCTTC. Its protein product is CASSLDRSYNEQFF.

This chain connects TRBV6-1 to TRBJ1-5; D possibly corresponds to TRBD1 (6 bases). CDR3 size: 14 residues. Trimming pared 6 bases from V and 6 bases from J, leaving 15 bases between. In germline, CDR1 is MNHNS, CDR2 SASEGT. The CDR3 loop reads CASRYQTGFQPQHF. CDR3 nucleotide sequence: TGTGCCAGCAGATACCAAACAGGGTTTCAGCCCCAGCATTTT.

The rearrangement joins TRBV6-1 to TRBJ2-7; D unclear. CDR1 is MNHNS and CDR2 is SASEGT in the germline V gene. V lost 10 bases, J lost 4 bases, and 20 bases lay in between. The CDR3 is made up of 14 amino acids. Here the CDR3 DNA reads TGTGCCACTCAAGAATGGGCCACTTTTTACGAGCAGTACTTC. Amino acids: CATQEWATFYEQYF.

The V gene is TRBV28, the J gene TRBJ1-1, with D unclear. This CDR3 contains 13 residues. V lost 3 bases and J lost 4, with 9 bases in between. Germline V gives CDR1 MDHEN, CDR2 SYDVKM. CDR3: CASSFRGVTEAFF. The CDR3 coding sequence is TGTGCCAGCAGTTTTCGGGGAGTCACTGAAGCTTTCTTT.

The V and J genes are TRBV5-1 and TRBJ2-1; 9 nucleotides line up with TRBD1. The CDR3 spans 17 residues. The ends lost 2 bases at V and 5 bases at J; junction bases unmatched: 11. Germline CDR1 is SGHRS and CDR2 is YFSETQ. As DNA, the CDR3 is TGCGCCAGCAGCTTCTTGGTTCGGACAGGGGAAGACAATGAGCAGTTCTTC. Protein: CASSFLVRTGEDNEQFF.

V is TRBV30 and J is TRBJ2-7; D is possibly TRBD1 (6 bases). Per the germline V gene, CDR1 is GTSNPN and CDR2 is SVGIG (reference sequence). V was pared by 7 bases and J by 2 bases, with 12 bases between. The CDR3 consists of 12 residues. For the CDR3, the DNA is TGTGCCTCCGACAGGAATACCTACGAGCAGTACTTC. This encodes CASDRNTYEQYF. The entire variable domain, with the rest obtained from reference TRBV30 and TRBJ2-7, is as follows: SQTIHQWPATLVQPVGSPLSLECTVEGTSNPNLYWYRQAAGRGLQLLFYSVGIGQISSEVPQNLSASRPQDRQFILSSKKLLLSDSGFYLCASDRNTYEQYFGPGTRLTVT.

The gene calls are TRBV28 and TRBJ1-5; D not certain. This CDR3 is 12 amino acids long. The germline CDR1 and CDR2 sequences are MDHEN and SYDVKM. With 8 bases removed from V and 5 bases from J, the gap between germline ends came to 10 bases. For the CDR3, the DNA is TGTGCCAGCGAGGTGAGTGATCAGCCCCAGCATTTT. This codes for CASEVSDQPQHF.

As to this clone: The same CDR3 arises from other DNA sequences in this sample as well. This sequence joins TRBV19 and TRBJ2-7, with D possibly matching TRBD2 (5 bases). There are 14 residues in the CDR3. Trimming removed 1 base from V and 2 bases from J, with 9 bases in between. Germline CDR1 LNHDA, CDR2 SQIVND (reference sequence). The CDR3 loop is CASSIASGAYEQYF. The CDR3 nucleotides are TGTGCCAGTAGTATAGCCAGCGGAGCCTACGAGCAGTACTTC.

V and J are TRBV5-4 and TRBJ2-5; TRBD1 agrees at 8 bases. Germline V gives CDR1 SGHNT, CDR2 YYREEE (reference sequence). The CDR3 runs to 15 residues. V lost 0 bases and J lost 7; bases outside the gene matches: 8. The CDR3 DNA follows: TGTGCCAGCAGCTTGGCGAGGGACAGGCCTATGACCCAGTACTTC. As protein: CASSLARDRPMTQYF.

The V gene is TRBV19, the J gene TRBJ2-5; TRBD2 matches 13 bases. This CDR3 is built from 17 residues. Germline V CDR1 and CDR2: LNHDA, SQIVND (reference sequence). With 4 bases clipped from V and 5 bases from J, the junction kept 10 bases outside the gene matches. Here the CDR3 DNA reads TGTGCCAGTAGTAGTCTTAAGGGACTAGCGGGATGGGAGACCCAGTACTTC. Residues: CASSSLKGLAGWETQYF.

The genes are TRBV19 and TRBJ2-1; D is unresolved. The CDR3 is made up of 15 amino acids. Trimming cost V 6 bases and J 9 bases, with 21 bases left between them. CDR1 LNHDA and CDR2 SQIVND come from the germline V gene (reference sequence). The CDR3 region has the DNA TGTGCCAGTAGCCTTAATTCGCGACTGCATGGTGAGCAGTTCTTC. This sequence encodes CASSLNSRLHGEQFF. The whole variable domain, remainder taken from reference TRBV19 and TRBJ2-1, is DGGITQSPKYLFRKEGQNVTLSCEQNLNHDAMYWYRQDPGQGLRLIYYSQIVNDFQKGDIAEGYSVSREKKESFPLTVTSAQKNPTAFYLCASSLNSRLHGEQFFGPGTRLTVL.